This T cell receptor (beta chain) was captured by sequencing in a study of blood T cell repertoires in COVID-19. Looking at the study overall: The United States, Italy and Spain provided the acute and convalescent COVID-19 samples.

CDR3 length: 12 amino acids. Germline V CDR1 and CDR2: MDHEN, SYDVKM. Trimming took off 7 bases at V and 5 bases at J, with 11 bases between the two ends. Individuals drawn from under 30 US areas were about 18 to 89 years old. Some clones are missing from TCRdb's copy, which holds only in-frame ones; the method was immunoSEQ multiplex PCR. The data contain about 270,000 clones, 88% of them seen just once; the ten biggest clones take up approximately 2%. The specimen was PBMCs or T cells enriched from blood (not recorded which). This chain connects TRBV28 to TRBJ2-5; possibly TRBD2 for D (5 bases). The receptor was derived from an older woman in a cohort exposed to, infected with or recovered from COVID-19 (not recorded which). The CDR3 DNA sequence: TGTGCCAGCACTCCCGGGGATGAGACCCAGTACTTC. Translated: CASTPGDETQYF.